These 6 T cell receptor beta chains came from one sample sequenced in a study of long-term antiretroviral therapy in people with HIV. The immunoSEQ assay was v3.0, run at survey level. Clones were read by immunoSEQ multiplex PCR, and TCRdb kept only the in-frame ones, dropping some. Among tens of thousands of clones listed, around 94% were seen once. This sample comprised unsorted PBMCs, obtained 4.1 years after starting antiretroviral therapy. The receptors were sampled from a woman in her fifties or sixties with HIV.

The chain is built from TRBV19 and TRBJ2-5; TRBD1 aligns across 8 bases. Trimming cost V 5 bases and J 4 bases; bases outside gene matches: 6. The CDR3 is 14 amino acids. The V gene's germline CDR1 is LNHDA and CDR2 SQIVND (reference sequence). The CDR3 sequence is CASSLQGVGETQYF. For the CDR3, the DNA is TGTGCCAGTAGTTTACAGGGGGTTGGAGAGACCCAGTACTTC.

The chain is built from TRBV5-1 and TRBJ2-5; no firm D call. CDR3 length: 13 amino acids. Trimming took 2 bases from V and 1 from J, leaving 6 bases between them. Germline values: CDR1 SGHRS, CDR2 YFSETQ. The CDR3 DNA sequence: TGCGCCAGCAGCTTTCGTAGCCAAGAGACCCAGTACTTC. Protein product: CASSFRSQETQYF.

The V call is TRBV11-2, the J call TRBJ1-1; weak D call: TRBD1 (6 bases). The V end lost 5 bases, the J end lost 0 bases, and 10 bases lay between the germline ends. The length of the CDR3 is 14 residues. Germline V gene lookup returns CDR1 SGHAT and CDR2 FQNNGV. CDR3 bases: TGTGCCAGCAGCGCTCGACAGGTGAACACTGAAGCTTTCTTT. Its translation is CASSARQVNTEAFF.

The chain combines TRBV4-2 with TRBJ1-1; D uncertain. The CDR3 is made up of 13 amino acids. In germline, CDR1 is LGHNA, CDR2 YNFKEQ. V dropped 4 bases and J dropped 1 base, with 7 bases sitting between them. Here the CDR3 reads CASSPTWNTEAFF. The CDR3 DNA is TGTGCCAGCAGCCCGACTTGGAACACTGAAGCTTTCTTT.

V usage is TRBV5-6 and J usage is TRBJ1-2; no clear D gene. Germline V CDR1 and CDR2: SGHDT, YYEEEE. Trimming took 2 bases from V and 3 from J, leaving 5 bases between them. This CDR3 has 12 amino acids. CDR3: CASSLEDYGYTF. The CDR3 DNA reads TGTGCCAGCAGCTTAGAGGACTATGGCTACACCTTC.

This rearrangement joins TRBV29-1 to TRBJ2-1, with D uncertain. The CDR3 extends over 11 amino acids. Germline V gene sequence: CDR1 SQVTM, CDR2 ANQGSEA. Trimming cost V 4 bases and J 8 bases, with 9 bases left between them. This CDR3 reads CSVVRVDEQFF. CDR3 nucleotides: TGCAGCGTTGTAAGGGTGGATGAGCAGTTCTTC.